Following are 19 T cell receptor beta chains from one sample sequenced in a study of PD-1 blockade in classical Hodgkin lymphoma. The method was immunoSEQ multiplex PCR; TCRdb's version includes in-frame clones alone and lacks a portion of them. The data show roughly 100,000 clones, approximately 89% seen once. As to time point: cycle 4 day 1 (C4D1), after 5 to 7 weeks of nivolumab. In every patient, relapse followed autologous stem cell transplantation, while exposure to brentuximab vedotin differed. This specimen was peripheral blood mononuclear cells (PBMCs), taken before the fourth cycle of nivolumab. The receptor set was obtained from a human donor with classical Hodgkin lymphoma.

The chain uses TRBV2 and TRBJ2-5; the match to TRBD2 covers 11 bases. CDR3 length equals 15 residues. Germline CDR1 reads SNHLY; CDR2 reads FYNNEI. CDR3 amino acids: CARGLAATHQETQYF. DNA of the CDR3: TGTGCACGGGGACTAGCGGCGACCCATCAAGAGACCCAGTACTTC.

The CDR3 DNA reads TGTGCCAGCAGGACAGAGAACACCGGGGAGCTGTTTTTT. This translates into CASRTENTGELFF. The chain employs TRBV2 and TRBJ2-2, with TRBD1 as a possible D gene (5 bases). The ends were cut back, 6 bases at V and 1 base at J, with 6 bases in the middle. Germline V gene sequence: CDR1 SNHLY, CDR2 FYNNEI. The CDR3 covers 13 residues.

DNA for the CDR3: TGCGCCAGCAGCCAAGGCGGGGGGGCAACTAATGAAAAACTGTTTTTT. It codes for CASSQGGGATNEKLFF. The V and J genes are TRBV4-1 and TRBJ1-4; D might be TRBD1 (5 bases). Between the trimmed V and J ends, which lost 1 base and 0 bases, there was a span of 9 bases. The germline gives CDR1 MGHRA, CDR2 YSYEKL. The CDR3 contains 16 residues.

This clone appeared once. The chain couples TRBV27 to TRBJ1-1, with D unclear. The CDR3 has 16 residues. Germline loops: CDR1 MNHEY, CDR2 SMNVEV (reference sequence). The V end lost 2 bases, the J end lost 6 bases, and 19 bases lay between the germline ends. DNA for the CDR3: TGTGCCAGCAGTTTAACTGGGAGGCTTTACTCCCCTGAAGCTTTCTTT. The encoded protein is CASSLTGRLYSPEAFF.

The CDR3, as DNA: TGCGCCAGCAGCCTGTTTTGGGCAGATACGCAGTATTTT. Its translation is CASSLFWADTQYF. J is TRBJ2-3 and V is TRBV5-1; D not certain. V was trimmed by 4 bases and J by 4 bases, leaving 10 bases between them. Germline V CDR1 and CDR2: SGHRS, YFSETQ. This CDR3 spans 13 amino acids.

The chain links TRBV6-1 to TRBJ1-1; D possibly corresponds to TRBD1 (6 bases). Germline V CDR1 and CDR2: MNHNS, SASEGT. Deletions cut 8 bases from V and 4 bases from J, with 14 bases between. The CDR3 runs 13 residues. CDR3 nucleotide sequence: TGTGCCAGCCCTGGGGACACCGGCACTGAAGCTTTCTTT. This gives the protein CASPGDTGTEAFF.

The V and J genes are TRBV5-6 and TRBJ2-5; D might be TRBD2 (5 bases). This CDR3 has 14 amino acids. Per germline, CDR1 SGHDT and CDR2 YYEEEE. Trimming took off 0 bases at V and 5 bases at J, with 11 bases between the two ends. The CDR3 nucleotides read TGTGCCAGCAGCTTGGCGGGGAGCTATGAGACCCAGTACTTC. Protein: CASSLAGSYETQYF.

This rearrangement joins TRBV19 to TRBJ2-2; D ambiguous. The CDR3 loop spans 17 amino acids. The V end lost 3 bases, the J end lost 2 bases, and 16 bases lay between the germline ends. From germline, CDR1 is LNHDA and CDR2 SQIVND (reference sequence). This CDR3 reads CASSILSGIGNTGELFF. In DNA form, the CDR3 reads TGTGCCAGTAGTATCTTGTCAGGAATTGGTAACACCGGGGAGCTGTTTTTT.

J is TRBJ2-1 and V is TRBV2; TRBD2 matches at 12 bases. Germline V lookup: CDR1 SNHLY, CDR2 FYNNEI. There are 14 residues in the CDR3. Losses at the gene ends were 6 bases for V and 9 bases for J; bases not matched to a gene: 6. The CDR3 protein is CASRTSGSRREQFF. CDR3 nucleotide sequence: TGTGCCAGCAGGACTAGCGGGAGTAGGCGTGAGCAGTTCTTC.

The chain employs TRBV5-1 and TRBJ1-3; D unclear. This CDR3 has 16 amino acids. CDR1 SGHRS and CDR2 YFSETQ come from the germline V gene. V was cut by 0 bases and J by 0 bases, with 10 bases left in between. CDR3 DNA sequence: TGCGCCAGCAGCTTGGGGGCAGGATCCTCTGGAAACACCATATATTTT. Amino acid sequence: CASSLGAGSSGNTIYF. The variable domain in full, with the rest retrieved from reference TRBV5-1 and TRBJ1-3, is KAGVTQTPRYLIKTRGQQVTLSCSPISGHRSVSWYQQTPGQGLQFLFEYFSETQRNKGNFPGRFSGRQFSNSRSEMNVSTLELGDSALYLCASSLGAGSSGNTIYFGEGSWLTVV.

J is TRBJ2-7 and V is TRBV10-1; no firm D call. The CDR3 runs to 11 residues. The V and J ends lost 4 bases and 7 bases respectively, with 8 bases between them. CDR1 WNHNN and CDR2 SYGVQD come from the germline V gene (reference sequence). The CDR3 sequence: CASSGAGEQYF. CDR3 DNA: TGCGCCAGCAGTGGAGCTGGGGAGCAGTACTTC.

The V call is TRBV18, the J call TRBJ2-7; a weak D match, TRBD1 (5 bases). The CDR3 covers 13 residues. V was shortened by 2 bases and J by 7 bases, with 12 bases between the two germline ends. CDR1 and CDR2 from the germline V gene are KGHSH and LQKENI. CDR3: CASSPARVGEQYF. Written as DNA, the CDR3 is TGTGCCAGCTCACCAGCCAGGGTAGGTGAGCAGTACTTC.

This clone was detected a few times. The gene calls are TRBV10-2 and TRBJ1-3; D is unresolved. The CDR3 is 13 residues long. With 8 bases removed from V and 0 bases from J, the gap between germline ends came to 8 bases. Looked up from germline, CDR1 is WSHSY and CDR2 is SAAADI. CDR3 in DNA: TGCGCCAGCCGCCCGAGCTCTGGAAACACCATATATTTT. This translates into CASRPSSGNTIYF.

A word on this clone: One end of the junction fails to match germline, which may point to a read error. The rearrangement joins TRBV2 to TRBJ2-7, with 7 bases fitting TRBD1. The CDR3 runs 11 residues. Germline V gene data show CDR1 as SNHLY and CDR2 as FYNNEI. The DNA for the CDR3 is TGTGCCAGCAGAGGGGACAGCCATTTCCTATTC. The encoded protein is CASRGDSHFLF.

V usage is TRBV5-1 and J usage is TRBJ1-2, with D hard to call. From germline, CDR1 is SGHRS and CDR2 YFSETQ. V was cut by 0 bases and J by 3 bases, with 15 bases left in between. This CDR3 comprises 16 residues. CDR3 sequence (DNA): TGCGCCAGCAGCTTGGAGGCCCATATCGGCGACTATGGCTACACCTTC. This encodes CASSLEAHIGDYGYTF.

The chain uses TRBV11-2 and TRBJ2-7; D uncertain. CDR1 and CDR2 from the germline V gene are SGHAT and FQNNGV. V was cut by 3 bases and J by 2 bases, with 11 bases left in between. The CDR3 totals 14 residues. The CDR3 sequence is CASSFTTSAYEQYF. CDR3 DNA: TGTGCCAGCAGCTTTACCACCTCCGCCTACGAGCAGTACTTC.

This chain connects TRBV5-4 to TRBJ1-1; D possibly corresponds to TRBD1 (5 bases). There are 15 residues in the CDR3. Germline V gene data show CDR1 as SGHNT and CDR2 as YYREEE (reference sequence). V gave up 0 bases and J gave up 6 bases, with 15 bases separating them. CDR3 residues: CASSLDRGHIAEAFF. Here the CDR3 DNA reads TGTGCCAGCAGCTTGGACCGGGGCCACATCGCTGAAGCTTTCTTT.

The chain recombines TRBV14 with TRBJ2-2; maybe TRBD1 (6 bases). V lost 1 base and J 4 bases, leaving 13 bases between the germline ends. CDR3 size: 16 residues. Germline lookup yields CDR1 SGHDN and CDR2 FVKESK. Here the CDR3 reads CASSQGGTRGTGELFF. CDR3 bases: TGTGCCAGCAGCCAAGGAGGGACCAGGGGCACCGGGGAGCTGTTTTTT.

The rearrangement links TRBV5-1 to TRBJ1-3; unclear D gene. CDR3 length: 15 residues. Germline loops: CDR1 SGHRS, CDR2 YFSETQ. V lost 3 bases to trimming and J lost 0 bases, with 10 bases between them. The CDR3 protein is CASSSYISSGNTIYF. CDR3 DNA: TGCGCCAGCAGCTCCTACATCAGCTCTGGAAACACCATATATTTT.